This T cell receptor (beta chain) was observed in a study of cytomegalovirus exposure and HLA in healthy donors. This clone was seen a single time. The CDR3 extends over 13 amino acids. Germline V gene lookup returns CDR1 SQVTM and CDR2 ANQGSEA. The V segment lost 7 bases and the J segment 1 base; nucleotides outside the gene matches: 5. PCR used 60 Vbeta primers and 13 Jbeta primers. Assay used: immunoSEQ multiplex PCR; TCRdb lists only in-frame clones, some missing. Here the sample spans around 110,000 clones, 79% being singletons. The J gene is TRBJ1-1, the V gene TRBV29-1; 8 nucleotides agree with TRBD1. Material for sequencing was PBMCs. The sequence derives from a man between 25 and 39 years old in good health and CMV-seropositive. CDR3 amino acids: CSAKTGANTEAFF. The CDR3 nucleotides read TGCAGCGCTAAGACAGGGGCGAACACTGAAGCTTTCTTT.